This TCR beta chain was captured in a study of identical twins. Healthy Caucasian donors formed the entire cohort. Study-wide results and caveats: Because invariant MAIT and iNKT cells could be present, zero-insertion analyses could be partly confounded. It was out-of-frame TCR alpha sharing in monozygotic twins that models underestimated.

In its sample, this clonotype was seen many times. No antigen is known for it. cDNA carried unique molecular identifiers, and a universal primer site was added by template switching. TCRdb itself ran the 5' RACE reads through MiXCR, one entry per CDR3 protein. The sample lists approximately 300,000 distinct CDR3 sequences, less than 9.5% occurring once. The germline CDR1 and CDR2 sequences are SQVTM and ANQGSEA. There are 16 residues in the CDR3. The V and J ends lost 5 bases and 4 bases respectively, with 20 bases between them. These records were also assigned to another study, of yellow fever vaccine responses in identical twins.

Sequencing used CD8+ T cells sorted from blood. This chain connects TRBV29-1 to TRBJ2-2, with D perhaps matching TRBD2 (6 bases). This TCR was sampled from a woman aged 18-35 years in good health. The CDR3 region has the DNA TGCAGCGTTAATGGAGGGGCCACCTCGGGCACCGGGGAGCTGTTTTTT. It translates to CSVNGGATSGTGELFF.